Listed below are T cell receptor beta chains from one sample, sequenced in a study of cytotoxic CD8 clonotypes in ibrutinib-treated CLL. Clones were read by immunoSEQ multiplex PCR, and TCRdb kept only the in-frame ones, dropping some. The data hold over 65,000 clones, with roughly 77% observed a single time. The sample in question was PBMCs, obtained after 12 months of ibrutinib treatment. The receptors come from a human donor with chronic lymphocytic leukemia. Both conserved end residues are part of each CDR3. A D gene is named only where the DNA matches it firmly. Clone size, where shown, is once, few, many, or a class for clones that have expanded.

CDR3 DNA: TGCGCCAGCAGCTACCGACCGCCAGCCTACGAGCAGTACTTC; CDR3 protein: CASSYRPPAYEQYF; D gene: .; J gene: TRBJ2-7; V gene: TRBV5-1; clone size: .
CDR3 DNA: TGCGCCAGCAGCCAAGATGAGGTTGGAAGACAGGGGGCGCGGGACACCATATATTTT; CDR3 protein: CASSQDEVGRQGARDTIYF; D gene: TRBD1; J gene: TRBJ1-3; V gene: TRBV4-1; clone size: .
CDR3 DNA: TGTGCCAGCAGTTTGTCAGGGGCTGGAAACACCATATATTTT; CDR3 protein: CASSLSGAGNTIYF; D gene: .; J gene: TRBJ1-3; V gene: TRBV28; clone size: .
CDR3 DNA: TGTGCCAGCACTCCCCGGGGCGGGGAGAACAATGAGCAGTTCTTC; CDR3 protein: CASTPRGGENNEQFF; D gene: .; J gene: TRBJ2-1; V gene: TRBV7-9; clone size: .
CDR3 DNA: TGTGCCAGCAGCCCCCAGGGGGGGGCGGGCTATGGCTACACCTTC; CDR3 protein: CASSPQGGAGYGYTF; D gene: TRBD1; J gene: TRBJ1-2; V gene: TRBV7-3; clone size: .
CDR3 DNA: TGTGCCAGCAGCAAGGCAGAGGAGAACTATGGCTACACCTTC; CDR3 protein: CASSKAEENYGYTF; D gene: .; J gene: TRBJ1-2; V gene: TRBV21-1; clone size: .
CDR3 DNA: TGTGCCAGCAGTTACGGAGTGGGTTTTTGGGAGCAGTACTTC; CDR3 protein: CASSYGVGFWEQYF; D gene: .; J gene: TRBJ2-7; V gene: TRBV6-5; clone size: .
CDR3 DNA: TGTGCCAGCAGCCAAGTGGCGGGGGCGCAGTATTTT; CDR3 protein: CASSQVAGAQYF; D gene: TRBD2; J gene: TRBJ2-3; V gene: TRBV4-2; clone size: .
CDR3 DNA: TGTGCCAGCAGTTACGGAGAGGCCTACGAGCAGTACTTC; CDR3 protein: CASSYGEAYEQYF; D gene: .; J gene: TRBJ2-7; V gene: TRBV6-6; clone size: .
CDR3 DNA: TGTGCCAGCAGCTTGGCACAGGGCACAGATACGCAGTATTTT; CDR3 protein: CASSLAQGTDTQYF; D gene: .; J gene: TRBJ2-3; V gene: TRBV7-2; clone size: .
CDR3 DNA: TGTGCCAGCAGTTTTTCTCAGGGCTACGAGCAGTACTTC; CDR3 protein: CASSFSQGYEQYF; D gene: .; J gene: TRBJ2-7; V gene: TRBV27; clone size: .
CDR3 DNA: TGTGCCAGCCACTTGGGGCCCGTCGCAGAGACCCAGTACTTC; CDR3 protein: CASHLGPVAETQYF; D gene: .; J gene: TRBJ2-5; V gene: TRBV6-1; clone size: .
CDR3 DNA: TGTGCCAGCAGCCCGCGACAGGGATTGCAGTACTTC; CDR3 protein: CASSPRQGLQYF; D gene: TRBD1; J gene: TRBJ2-7; V gene: TRBV7-3; clone size: .
CDR3 DNA: TGTGCCAGCAGCGCCCGAGAGGGGGCCGGGGGAAACACCATATATTTT; CDR3 protein: CASSAREGAGGNTIYF; D gene: TRBD1; J gene: TRBJ1-3; V gene: TRBV7-2; clone size: .
CDR3 DNA: TGTGCCAGCAGCCCAAGTGGGGATACGCAGTATTTT; CDR3 protein: CASSPSGDTQYF; D gene: .; J gene: TRBJ2-3; V gene: TRBV7-3; clone size: few
CDR3 DNA: TGTGCCTGGGCTGCGGATTCACCCCTCCACTTT; CDR3 protein: CAWAADSPLHF; D gene: .; J gene: TRBJ1-6; V gene: TRBV30; clone size: .
CDR3 DNA: TGTGCCAGCAGTGAGAGGGGTCCCTACCCGGGAGCTTTCTTT; CDR3 protein: CASSERGPYPGAFF; D gene: .; J gene: TRBJ1-1; V gene: TRBV6-1; clone size: .
CDR3 DNA: TGTGCCAGCAGCTCCACCGCAGGGGACATTTCCGAGCAGTACTTC; CDR3 protein: CASSSTAGDISEQYF; D gene: .; J gene: TRBJ2-7; V gene: TRBV7-3; clone size: once
CDR3 DNA: TGTGCCACCAGCAGCGTGGTGCTCAGGGGCCGAGCTTACGAGCAGTACTTC; CDR3 protein: CATSSVVLRGRAYEQYF; D gene: .; J gene: TRBJ2-7; V gene: TRBV15; clone size: .
CDR3 DNA: TGTGCCAGCAGTTGGGGCCCGGGGCAGGGGGCGGACACCATATATTTT; CDR3 protein: CASSWGPGQGADTIYF; D gene: TRBD1; J gene: TRBJ1-3; V gene: TRBV6-5; clone size: .